The text below deals with one TCR beta chain. The antigen is unknown. The data belong to a study of shared clonotypes between healthy human individuals. Germline CDR1 and CDR2: MGHDK and SYGVNS. The CDR3 has 15 residues. Trimming shortened V by 2 bases and J by 1 base, and 11 bases separated the two germline ends. Positively selected for CCR7, the CD45RO-negative cells used as naive CD8 cells excluded terminally differentiated effector memory CD45RA+ cells. Sequenced by immunoSEQ multiplex PCR; TCRdb stores in-frame clones only, minus some. The table shows roughly 850,000 clones, with 95% to 97% occurring only once. Study results and caveats: Researchers found naive subsets generally carried larger estimated richness than memory subsets. Sample collection involved blood only; tissue repertoires are likely different.

The chain is built from TRBV25-1 and TRBJ1-1; D is perhaps TRBD1 (6 bases). Sequenced sample: naive CD8+ T cells sorted from blood. The source is a man aged 25-45 years in good health. The CDR3 region is CASSERLGQNTEAFF. CDR3 sequence (DNA): TGTGCCAGCAGTGAAAGGTTGGGACAGAACACTGAAGCTTTCTTT.